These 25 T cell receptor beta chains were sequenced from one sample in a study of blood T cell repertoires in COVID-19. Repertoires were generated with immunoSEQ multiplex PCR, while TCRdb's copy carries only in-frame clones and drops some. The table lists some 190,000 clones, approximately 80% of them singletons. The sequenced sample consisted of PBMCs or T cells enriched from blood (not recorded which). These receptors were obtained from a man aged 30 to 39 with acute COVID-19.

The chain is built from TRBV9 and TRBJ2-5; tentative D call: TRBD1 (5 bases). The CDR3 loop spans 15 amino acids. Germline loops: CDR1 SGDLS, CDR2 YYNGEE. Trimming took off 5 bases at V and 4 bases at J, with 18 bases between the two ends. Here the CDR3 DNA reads TGTGCCAGCAGTCACCCTCTGCAGGGTCGAGAGACCCAGTACTTC. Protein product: CASSHPLQGRETQYF.

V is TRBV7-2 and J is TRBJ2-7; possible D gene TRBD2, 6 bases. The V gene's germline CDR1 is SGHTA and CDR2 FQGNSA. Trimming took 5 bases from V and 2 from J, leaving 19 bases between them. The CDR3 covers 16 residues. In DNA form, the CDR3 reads TGTGCCAGCAGCCTCGCCCTACTAGCAACCGCCTACGAGCAGTACTTC. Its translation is CASSLALLATAYEQYF.

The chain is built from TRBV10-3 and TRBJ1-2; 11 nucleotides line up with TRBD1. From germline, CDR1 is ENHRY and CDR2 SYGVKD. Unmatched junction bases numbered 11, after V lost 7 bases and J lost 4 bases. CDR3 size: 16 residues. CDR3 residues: CAITGGTGGSFYGYTF. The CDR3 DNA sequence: TGTGCCATCACCGGAGGGACAGGGGGGTCCTTCTATGGCTACACCTTC.

The CDR3 DNA follows: TGCGCCAGCAGCCAAGTAGCGGGGGGCTTCTCTCTTTACAATGAGCAGTTCTTC. Its protein is CASSQVAGGFSLYNEQFF. The rearrangement links TRBV4-1 to TRBJ2-1; 10 bases fit TRBD2. With V trimmed by 1 base and J by 4 bases, 10 bases remained unmatched. This CDR3 has 18 amino acids. CDR1 and CDR2 (germline): MGHRA, YSYEKL.

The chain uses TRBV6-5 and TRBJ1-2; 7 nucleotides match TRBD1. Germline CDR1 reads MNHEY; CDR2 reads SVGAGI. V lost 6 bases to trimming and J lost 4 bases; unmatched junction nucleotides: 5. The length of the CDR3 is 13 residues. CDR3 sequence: CASRSWDSYGYTF. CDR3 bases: TGTGCCAGCAGATCATGGGACAGCTATGGCTACACCTTC.

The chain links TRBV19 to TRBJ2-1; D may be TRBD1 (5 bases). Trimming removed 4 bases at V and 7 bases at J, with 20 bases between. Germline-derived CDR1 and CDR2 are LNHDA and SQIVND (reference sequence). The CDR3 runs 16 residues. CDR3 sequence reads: CASSTSRVERGNEQFF. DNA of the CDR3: TGTGCCAGTAGTACCTCTCGAGTAGAAAGGGGAAATGAGCAGTTCTTC.

This CDR3 reads CSVPGEGVGEQYF. CDR3 in DNA: TGCAGCGTTCCTGGGGAAGGGGTTGGAGAGCAGTACTTC. This chain links TRBV29-1 with TRBJ2-7, with D perhaps matching TRBD1 (5 bases). The CDR3 has 13 amino acids. The V end lost 5 bases, the J end lost 7 bases, and 18 bases lay between the germline ends. Germline V lookup: CDR1 SQVTM, CDR2 ANQGSEA.

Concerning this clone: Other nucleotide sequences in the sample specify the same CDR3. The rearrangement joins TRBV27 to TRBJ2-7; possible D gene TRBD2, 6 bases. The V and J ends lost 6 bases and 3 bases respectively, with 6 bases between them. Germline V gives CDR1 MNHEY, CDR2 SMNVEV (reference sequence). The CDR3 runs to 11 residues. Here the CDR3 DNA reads TGTGCCAGCAGGCGGGGCTACGAGCAGTACTTC. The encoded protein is CASRRGYEQYF.

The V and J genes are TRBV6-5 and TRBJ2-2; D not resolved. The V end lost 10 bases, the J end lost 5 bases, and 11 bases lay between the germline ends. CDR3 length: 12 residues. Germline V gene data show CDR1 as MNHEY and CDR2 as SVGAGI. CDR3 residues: CATTETTGELFF. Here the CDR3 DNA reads TGTGCCACCACAGAGACGACCGGGGAGCTGTTTTTT.

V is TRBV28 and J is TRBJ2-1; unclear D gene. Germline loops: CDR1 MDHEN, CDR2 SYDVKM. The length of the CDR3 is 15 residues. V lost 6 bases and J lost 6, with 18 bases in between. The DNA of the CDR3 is TGTGCCAGCAGCCTCATAGCTGGCCCGGGCAATGAGCAGTTCTTC. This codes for CASSLIAGPGNEQFF.

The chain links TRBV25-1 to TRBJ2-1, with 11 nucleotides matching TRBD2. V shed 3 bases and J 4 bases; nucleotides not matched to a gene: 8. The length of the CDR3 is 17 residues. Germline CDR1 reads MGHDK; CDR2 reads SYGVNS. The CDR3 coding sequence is TGTGCCAGCAGTGAGGCTAGCGGGGGGCCGAAGTACAATGAGCAGTTCTTC. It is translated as CASSEASGGPKYNEQFF.

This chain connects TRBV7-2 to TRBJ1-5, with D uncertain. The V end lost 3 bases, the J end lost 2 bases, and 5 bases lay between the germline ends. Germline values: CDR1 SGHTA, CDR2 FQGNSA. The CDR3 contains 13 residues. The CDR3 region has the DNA TGTGCCAGCAGCTTCCCCGGCAATCAGCCCCAGCATTTT. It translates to CASSFPGNQPQHF. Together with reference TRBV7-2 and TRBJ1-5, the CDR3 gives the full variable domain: GAGVSQSPSNKVTEKGKDVELRCDPISGHTALYWYRQSLGQGLEFLIYFQGNSAPDKSGLPSDRFSAERTGGSVSTLTIQRTQQEDSAVYLCASSFPGNQPQHFGDGTRLSIL.

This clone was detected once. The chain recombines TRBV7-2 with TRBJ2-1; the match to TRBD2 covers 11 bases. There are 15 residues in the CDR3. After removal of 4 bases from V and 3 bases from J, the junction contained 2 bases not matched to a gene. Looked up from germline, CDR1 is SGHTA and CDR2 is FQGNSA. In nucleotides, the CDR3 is TGTGCCAGCAGCTCTAGCGGGGGGAGCTACAATGAGCAGTTCTTC. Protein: CASSSSGGSYNEQFF.

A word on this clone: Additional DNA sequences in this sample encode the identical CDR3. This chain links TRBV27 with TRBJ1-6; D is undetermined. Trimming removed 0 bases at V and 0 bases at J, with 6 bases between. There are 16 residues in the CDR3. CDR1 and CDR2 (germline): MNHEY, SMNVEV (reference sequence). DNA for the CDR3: TGTGCCAGCAGTTTATCACTTAGCTCCTATAATTCACCCCTCCACTTT. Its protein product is CASSLSLSSYNSPLHF.

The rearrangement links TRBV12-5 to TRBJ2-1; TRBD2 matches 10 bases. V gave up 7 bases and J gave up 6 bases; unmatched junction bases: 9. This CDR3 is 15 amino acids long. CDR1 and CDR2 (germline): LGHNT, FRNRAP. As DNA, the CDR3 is TGTGCTAGTGTTTTTAGCGGGGGGTTTACCAATGAGCAGTTCTTC. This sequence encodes CASVFSGGFTNEQFF.

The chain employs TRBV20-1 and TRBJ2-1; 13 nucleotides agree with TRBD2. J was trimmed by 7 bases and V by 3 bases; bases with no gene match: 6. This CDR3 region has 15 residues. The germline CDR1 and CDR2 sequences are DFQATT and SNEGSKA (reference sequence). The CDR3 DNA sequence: TGCAGTGCTAGTCAACTAGCGGGGGGGCTTAATGAGCAGTTCTTC. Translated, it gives CSASQLAGGLNEQFF.

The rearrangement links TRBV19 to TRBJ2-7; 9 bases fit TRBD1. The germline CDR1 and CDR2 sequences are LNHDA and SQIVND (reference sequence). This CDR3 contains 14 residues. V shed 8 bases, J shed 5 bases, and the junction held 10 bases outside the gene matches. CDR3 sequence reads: CASGWGQGLNEQYF. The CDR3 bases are TGTGCCAGTGGTTGGGGACAGGGACTTAACGAGCAGTACTTC.

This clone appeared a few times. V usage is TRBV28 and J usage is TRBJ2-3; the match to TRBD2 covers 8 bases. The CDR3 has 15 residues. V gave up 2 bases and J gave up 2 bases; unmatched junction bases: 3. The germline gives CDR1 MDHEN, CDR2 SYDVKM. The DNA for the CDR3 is TGTGCCAGCAGTTTACTAGCGGGTAACACAGATACGCAGTATTTT. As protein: CASSLLAGNTDTQYF.

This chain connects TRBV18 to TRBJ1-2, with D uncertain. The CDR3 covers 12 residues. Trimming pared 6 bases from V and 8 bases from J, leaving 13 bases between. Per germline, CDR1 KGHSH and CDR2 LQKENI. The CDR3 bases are TGTGCCAGCTCTTCGTACGGGGAGGGCTACACCTTC. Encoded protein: CASSSYGEGYTF.

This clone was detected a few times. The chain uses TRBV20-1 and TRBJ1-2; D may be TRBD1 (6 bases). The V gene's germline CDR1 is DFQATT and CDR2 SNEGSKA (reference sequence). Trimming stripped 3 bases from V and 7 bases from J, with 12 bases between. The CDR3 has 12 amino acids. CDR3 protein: CSASEAGAGYTF. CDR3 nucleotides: TGCAGTGCTAGTGAGGCAGGGGCTGGCTACACCTTC.

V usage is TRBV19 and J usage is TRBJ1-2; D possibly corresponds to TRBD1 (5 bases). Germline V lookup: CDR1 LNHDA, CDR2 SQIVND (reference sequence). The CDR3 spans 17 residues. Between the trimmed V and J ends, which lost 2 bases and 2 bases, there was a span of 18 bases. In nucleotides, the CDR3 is TGTGCCAGTAGTATACGACAGCTGCAGCGGGTAAACTATGGCTACACCTTC. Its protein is CASSIRQLQRVNYGYTF.

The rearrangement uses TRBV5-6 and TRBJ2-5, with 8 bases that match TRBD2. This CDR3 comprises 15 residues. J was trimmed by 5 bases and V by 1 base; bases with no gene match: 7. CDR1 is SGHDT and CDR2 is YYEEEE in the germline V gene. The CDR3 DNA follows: TGTGCCAGCAGCTTGAGGCGGGGGGTGGAGGAGACCCAGTACTTC. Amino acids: CASSLRRGVEETQYF.

CDR3 in DNA: TGTGCCAGTGTCCCGGGCAGGGTCTCCACAGATACGCAGTATTTT. This encodes CASVPGRVSTDTQYF. The chain employs TRBV19 and TRBJ2-3; tentative D call: TRBD1 (5 bases). The germline gives CDR1 LNHDA, CDR2 SQIVND (reference sequence). The CDR3 is made up of 15 amino acids. The V and J ends lost 8 bases and 2 bases respectively, with 17 bases between them. Based on the CDR3 plus reference TRBV19 and TRBJ2-3, the full variable domain is DGGITQSPKYLFRKEGQNVTLSCEQNLNHDAMYWYRQDPGQGLRLIYYSQIVNDFQKGDIAEGYSVSREKKESFPLTVTSAQKNPTAFYLCASVPGRVSTDTQYFGPGTRLTVL.

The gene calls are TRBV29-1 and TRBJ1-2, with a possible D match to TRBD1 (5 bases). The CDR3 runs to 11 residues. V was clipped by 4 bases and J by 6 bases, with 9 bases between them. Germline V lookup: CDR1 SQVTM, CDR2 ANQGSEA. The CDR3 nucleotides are TGCAGCGTTGGGGGGGTGAATGGCTACACCTTC. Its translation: CSVGGVNGYTF. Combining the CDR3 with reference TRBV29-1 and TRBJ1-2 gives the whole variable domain SAVISQKPSRDICQRGTSLTIQCQVDSQVTMMFWYRQQPGQSLTLIATANQGSEATYESGFVIDKFPISRPNLTFSTLTVSNMSPEDSSIYLCSVGGVNGYTFGSGTRLTVV.

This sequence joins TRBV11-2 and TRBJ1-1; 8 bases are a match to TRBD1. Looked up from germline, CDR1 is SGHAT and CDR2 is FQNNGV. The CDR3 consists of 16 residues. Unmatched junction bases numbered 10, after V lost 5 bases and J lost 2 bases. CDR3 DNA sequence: TGTGCCAGCAGCCTAACAGGGACAGGTTTAAACACTGAAGCTTTCTTT. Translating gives CASSLTGTGLNTEAFF.